A single sample is the source of the 3 T cell receptor beta chains below, sequenced in a study of shared clonotypes between healthy human individuals. Here immunoSEQ multiplex PCR was the method, and the copy in TCRdb shows in-frame clones only, minus some. The top ten hold about 0.45% of the sample, which has approximately 1.5 million clones, 95% to 99% seen once. Sequenced material: naive CD4+ T cells sorted from blood. Indicated subset: CD45RA+ positively selected. These receptors all come from a man aged 25 to 40 in good health.

This sequence joins TRBV5-4 and TRBJ2-5, with D tentatively TRBD1 or TRBD2 (5 bases each). This CDR3 spans 17 amino acids. Trimming took off 0 bases at V and 5 bases at J, with 20 bases between the two ends. CDR1 is SGHNT, CDR2 YYREEE, per germline (reference sequence). CDR3 residues: CASSLGWGGFPPETQYF. In DNA, the CDR3 is TGTGCCAGCAGCTTGGGTTGGGGCGGGTTCCCCCCGGAGACCCAGTACTTC.

The rearrangement links TRBV6-1 to TRBJ2-7, with TRBD1 identical over 7 bases. After removal of 10 bases from V and 3 bases from J, the junction contained 9 bases not matched to a gene. The CDR3 runs 13 residues. Looked up from germline, CDR1 is MNHNS and CDR2 is SASEGT. CDR3 DNA sequence: TGTGCCACCAGGTTGACAGGGAACTACGAGCAGTACTTC. It is translated as CATRLTGNYEQYF.

A remark on this clone: The identical CDR3 is also encoded by other nucleotide sequences in the sample. The chain has TRBV5-1 and TRBJ2-7; possibly TRBD1 for D (6 bases). CDR3 length: 14 residues. V lost 0 bases to trimming and J lost 1 base, with 8 bases between them. CDR1 and CDR2 from the germline V gene are SGHRS and YFSETQ. The CDR3 is CASSLAGTSYEQYF. The CDR3 DNA follows: TGCGCCAGCAGCTTGGCCGGGACATCCTACGAGCAGTACTTC. Together with reference TRBV5-1 and TRBJ2-7, the CDR3 gives the full variable domain: KAGVTQTPRYLIKTRGQQVTLSCSPISGHRSVSWYQQTPGQGLQFLFEYFSETQRNKGNFPGRFSGRQFSNSRSEMNVSTLELGDSALYLCASSLAGTSYEQYFGPGTRLTVT.